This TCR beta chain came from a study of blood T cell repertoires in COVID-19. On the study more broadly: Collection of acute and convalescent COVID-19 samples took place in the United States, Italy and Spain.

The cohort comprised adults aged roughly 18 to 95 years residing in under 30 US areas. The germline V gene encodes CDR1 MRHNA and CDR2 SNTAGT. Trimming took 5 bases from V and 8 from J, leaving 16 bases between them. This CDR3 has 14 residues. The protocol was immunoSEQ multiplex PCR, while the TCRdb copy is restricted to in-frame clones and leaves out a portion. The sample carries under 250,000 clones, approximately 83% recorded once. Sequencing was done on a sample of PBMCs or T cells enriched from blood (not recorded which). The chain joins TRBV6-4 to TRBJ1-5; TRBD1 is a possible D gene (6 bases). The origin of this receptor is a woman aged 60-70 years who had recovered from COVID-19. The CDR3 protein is CASSTRQGMEPQHF. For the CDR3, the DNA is TGTGCCAGCAGTACGCGTCAGGGGATGGAGCCCCAGCATTTT.